The next 25 T cell receptor beta chains were all read from a single sample in a study of OX40 agonist ivuxolimab in advanced cancers. The method was immunoSEQ multiplex PCR; TCRdb's version includes in-frame clones alone and lacks a portion of them. The table records more than 60,000 clones, about 80% of them present only once. The source was CD4+ or CD8+ T cells sorted from blood, collected in a trial of the OX40 agonist ivuxolimab. Source of these receptors: an adult with an advanced solid tumor such as melanoma, head and neck, liver or kidney cancer.

This clone has a handful of counts. This chain joins TRBV19 and TRBJ1-5; weak D call: TRBD1 (5 bases). The CDR3 length is 15 residues. With 7 bases removed from V and 2 bases from J, the gap between germline ends came to 15 bases. In germline, CDR1 is LNHDA, CDR2 SQIVND (reference sequence). The CDR3 region has the DNA TGTGCCAGTAATAGAGACAGCCTTGGCAATCAGCCCCAGCATTTT. It specifies CASNRDSLGNQPQHF.

In nucleotides, the CDR3 is TGTGCCAGCAGCCCTGAACGAGGACAGGACAATGAGCAGTTCTTC. It yields the protein CASSPERGQDNEQFF. V usage is TRBV11-3 and J usage is TRBJ2-1; 7 bases align to TRBD1. The germline V gene encodes CDR1 SGHNT and CDR2 YENEEA. With 5 bases clipped from V and 5 bases from J, the junction kept 9 bases outside the gene matches. The CDR3 length is 15 residues.

The rearrangement links TRBV9 to TRBJ1-1; D is perhaps TRBD1 (6 bases). Germline CDR1 reads SGDLS; CDR2 reads YYNGEE. This CDR3 has 15 residues. V was pared by 4 bases and J by 1 base, with 14 bases between. The CDR3: CASSPLQGRNTEAFF. The CDR3 coding sequence is TGTGCCAGCAGCCCCCTACAGGGAAGGAACACTGAAGCTTTCTTT.

The J gene is TRBJ2-3, the V gene TRBV5-1, with a possible D match to TRBD2 (7 bases). Germline V gene lookup returns CDR1 SGHRS and CDR2 YFSETQ. V was pared by 4 bases and J by 3 bases, with 12 bases between. The CDR3 covers 14 residues. The CDR3 sequence is CASSVGGQTDTQYF. CDR3 sequence (DNA): TGCGCCAGCAGCGTCGGGGGGCAGACAGATACGCAGTATTTT.

The rearrangement uses TRBV28 and TRBJ2-1, with 9 bases fitting TRBD2. The CDR3 contains 16 residues. With V trimmed by 3 bases and J by 5 bases, 8 bases remained unmatched. Germline CDR1 is MDHEN and CDR2 is SYDVKM. Here the CDR3 DNA reads TGTGCCAGCAGTTTGATTGGCGGGGGGGACAACAATGAGCAGTTCTTC. Its protein is CASSLIGGGDNNEQFF.

Only a few counts were recorded for this clone. This chain connects TRBV19 to TRBJ1-5, with TRBD1 identical over 8 bases. Germline values: CDR1 LNHDA, CDR2 SQIVND (reference sequence). The CDR3 is 13 amino acids. The J segment lost 9 bases and the V segment lost 5 bases, leaving 6 bases of the junction unmatched. The CDR3 bases are TGTGCCAGTAGTGGACAGGGATTCTGGCCCCAGCATTTT. It specifies CASSGQGFWPQHF.

V usage is TRBV5-4 and J usage is TRBJ2-5; the D gene is possibly TRBD2 (6 bases). V lost 0 bases, J lost 1 base, and 16 bases lay in between. Germline loops: CDR1 SGHNT, CDR2 YYREEE (reference sequence). The CDR3 spans 17 residues. Here the CDR3 reads CASSLGLTLGSQETQYF. CDR3 sequence (DNA): TGTGCCAGCAGCTTGGGGTTAACGCTCGGGAGCCAAGAGACCCAGTACTTC.

J is TRBJ1-1 and V is TRBV5-1; D call uncertain. Trimming took 4 bases from V and 4 from J, leaving 8 bases between them. CDR1 is SGHRS, CDR2 YFSETQ, per germline. The CDR3 contains 12 residues. The CDR3 nucleotides read TGCGCCAGCAGCCGGGATCTCACTGAAGCTTTCTTT. Protein sequence: CASSRDLTEAFF.

This chain links TRBV28 with TRBJ2-1; D is perhaps TRBD1 (6 bases). Germline loops: CDR1 MDHEN, CDR2 SYDVKM. Trimming left V 6 bases short and J 8 bases short, with 20 bases between. This CDR3 has 15 residues. The CDR3 coding sequence is TGTGCCAGCAGCCCCTCGGGGACACCGTACGATGAGCAGTTCTTC. Translation gives CASSPSGTPYDEQFF.

V is TRBV6-5 and J is TRBJ1-2; 7 nucleotides line up with TRBD1. V was pared by 6 bases and J by 8 bases, with 9 bases of the junction left unmatched. Germline V lookup: CDR1 MNHEY, CDR2 SVGAGI. The CDR3 covers 13 residues. The CDR3 here is CASRSQTGWGYTF. CDR3 DNA: TGTGCCAGCAGATCCCAGACAGGGTGGGGCTACACCTTC.

This clone occurred once. V and J are TRBV10-3 and TRBJ2-7; D remains unclear. With 10 bases removed from V and 4 bases from J, the gap between germline ends came to 17 bases. CDR3 length: 13 amino acids. CDR1 is ENHRY, CDR2 SYGVKD, per germline. The CDR3 nucleotides read TGTGCCACGTCGTCCGGAATCGGATACGAGCAGTACTTC. This gives the protein CATSSGIGYEQYF.

The rearrangement joins TRBV7-8 to TRBJ1-2; the match to TRBD1 covers 9 bases. This CDR3 comprises 15 residues. Losses at the gene ends were 3 bases for V and 1 base for J; bases not matched to a gene: 3. CDR1 and CDR2 (germline): SGHVS, FQNEAQ. CDR3 loop: CASSFRQGVNYGYTF. The CDR3, as DNA: TGTGCCAGCAGCTTCCGACAGGGGGTTAACTATGGCTACACCTTC.

The V gene is TRBV10-3, the J gene TRBJ1-2; 12 positions agree with TRBD1. V lost 6 bases and J lost 2; bases outside the gene matches: 4. The CDR3 has 15 amino acids. Germline V gene data show CDR1 as ENHRY and CDR2 as SYGVKD. CDR3 protein: CAISGTGGGNYGYTF. The CDR3 bases are TGTGCCATCAGCGGGACAGGGGGCGGAAACTATGGCTACACCTTC.

J is TRBJ1-5 and V is TRBV28; 11 nucleotides line up with TRBD1. Losses at the gene ends were 4 bases for V and 3 bases for J; bases not matched to a gene: 11. This CDR3 region has 18 residues. Germline V gene sequence: CDR1 MDHEN, CDR2 SYDVKM. In DNA, the CDR3 is TGTGCCAGCAGTTCACCGGGAGGGACAGGGGGAGACAATCAGCCCCAGCATTTT. Protein: CASSSPGGTGGDNQPQHF.

The chain is built from TRBV7-2 and TRBJ1-4; D is possibly TRBD1 (5 bases). V gave up 5 bases and J gave up 8 bases, with 18 bases separating them. Germline V gene data show CDR1 as SGHTA and CDR2 as FQGNSA. The CDR3 is 15 amino acids. CDR3 region: CASSRPGGGREKLFF. The CDR3 coding sequence is TGTGCCAGCAGCCGGCCGGGGGGTGGAAGGGAAAAACTGTTTTTT.

This chain connects TRBV9 to TRBJ1-1, with unresolved D. CDR1 is SGDLS and CDR2 is YYNGEE in the germline V gene. Trimming pared 4 bases from V and 5 bases from J, leaving 18 bases between. This CDR3 is built from 15 residues. CDR3 in DNA: TGTGCCAGCAGCCCGCGGGAAGCTAGGTCTACTGAAGCTTTCTTT. Encoded protein: CASSPREARSTEAFF.

The V call is TRBV15, the J call TRBJ2-7; 7 bases are shared with TRBD1. V trimming: 3 bases; J trimming: 3 bases; junction bases outside the gene matches: 8. Germline CDR1 and CDR2: LNHNV and YYDKDF (reference sequence). The CDR3 consists of 15 residues. The CDR3, as DNA: TGTGCCACCAGCAGGGACGAGGGGGCTCGCTACGAGCAGTACTTC. Amino acids: CATSRDEGARYEQYF.

The chain recombines TRBV6-1 with TRBJ1-4; a possible D gene is TRBD1 (6 bases). The CDR3 consists of 16 residues. The germline V gene has CDR1 MNHNS and CDR2 SASEGT. V shed 1 base and J shed 14 bases, with 23 bases lying between them. In DNA, the CDR3 is TGTGCCAGCAGTGAAGTGTATGGACATGATGGAGGGGGGCTGTTTTTT. Residues: CASSEVYGHDGGGLFF.

V is TRBV13 and J is TRBJ1-2; TRBD1 agrees at 10 bases. Per germline, CDR1 PRHDT and CDR2 FYEKMQ (reference sequence). The CDR3 contains 15 residues. J gave up 5 bases and V 1 base, and 4 bases lay outside the gene matches. The CDR3 here is CASSLVGTGAYGYTF. In nucleotides, the CDR3 is TGTGCCAGCAGCTTAGTGGGGACAGGGGCTTATGGCTACACCTTC.

This clone was detected only once. The chain is built from TRBV7-3 and TRBJ2-1, with 10 nucleotides matching TRBD1. J lost 2 bases, V lost 5 bases, and 3 bases had no gene match. This CDR3 spans 15 amino acids. CDR1 is SGHTA, CDR2 FQGTGA, per germline. DNA of the CDR3: TGTGCCAGCAGCGACGGGACAGGGGCCTACAATGAGCAGTTCTTC. Encoded protein: CASSDGTGAYNEQFF.

The chain recombines TRBV27 with TRBJ1-2, with a tentative D call TRBD1 (6 bases). Germline V gene data show CDR1 as MNHEY and CDR2 as SMNVEV (reference sequence). This CDR3 has 13 residues. Trimming took off 2 bases at V and 8 bases at J, with 12 bases between the two ends. CDR3 DNA: TGTGCCAGCAGTTTAGAGGGGGGAAAAGGCTACACCTTC. It translates to CASSLEGGKGYTF.

The chain couples TRBV5-4 to TRBJ1-5; weak D call: TRBD1 (5 bases). Trimming stripped 0 bases from V and 5 bases from J, with 12 bases between. Germline V gene lookup returns CDR1 SGHNT and CDR2 YYREEE (reference sequence). CDR3 length: 15 amino acids. The CDR3 is CASSLAPTGDQPQHF. CDR3 bases: TGTGCCAGCAGCTTGGCCCCCACGGGGGATCAGCCCCAGCATTTT.

The chain uses TRBV19 and TRBJ1-4; no firm D call. Per the germline V gene, CDR1 is LNHDA and CDR2 is SQIVND (reference sequence). V shed 5 bases and J shed 8 bases, with 12 bases lying between them. CDR3 length equals 13 residues. CDR3 in amino acids: CASSPRESEKLFF. The CDR3 DNA reads TGTGCCAGTAGTCCGAGGGAATCCGAAAAACTGTTTTTT.

This clone is a singleton in its sample. The rearrangement links TRBV28 to TRBJ2-5; 12 nucleotides line up with TRBD2. The junction had 12 bases not matched to a gene; V was cut back by 2 bases and J by 5 bases. CDR3 size: 18 residues. The V gene's germline CDR1 is MDHEN and CDR2 SYDVKM. The CDR3 nucleotides read TGTGCCAGCAGTTTACCACCGACTAGCGGGGGATGGGGGGAGACCCAGTACTTC. This gives the protein CASSLPPTSGGWGETQYF.

Only one count was recorded for this clone. The CDR3 here is CASSPAPGAGGYTF. The CDR3 DNA is TGTGCCAGCAGCCCGGCGCCAGGGGCCGGAGGCTACACCTTC. The chain is built from TRBV14 and TRBJ1-2; TRBD1 is a possible D gene (6 bases). Trimming left V 4 bases short and J 8 bases short, with 17 bases between. The CDR3 extends over 14 amino acids. CDR1 is SGHDN and CDR2 is FVKESK in the germline V gene.